These 2 T cell receptor beta chains originate from one sample sequenced in a study of response to subunit inactivated influenza vaccine. Via MiXCR, TCRdb re-called the RT-PCR reads, giving one row per CDR3 protein. Among approximately 530,000 distinct CDR3 sequences listed, 6.5% to 8% were seen once. Sequencing used PBMCs from blood, obtained approximately 25 months after vaccination. The receptors stem from a man between 50 and 69 years old who received an inactivated influenza vaccine.

This clonotype showed up many times. The V and J genes are TRBV10-3 and TRBJ1-6; weak D call: TRBD1 (6 bases). This CDR3 is 15 amino acids long. Trimming stripped 4 bases from V and 7 bases from J, with 14 bases between. CDR1 is ENHRY, CDR2 SYGVKD, per germline. CDR3 nucleotides: TGTGCCATCAGTGCCGAGGGGGTTAAGAATTCACCCCTCCACTTT. Translating it yields CAISAEGVKNSPLHF.

This clonotype was counted between two and nine times. The J gene is TRBJ2-7, the V gene TRBV5-1; TRBD1 matches 9 bases. V dropped 2 bases and J dropped 6; count of bases not matched to a gene: 12. The CDR3 is made up of 16 amino acids. Germline CDR1 and CDR2: SGHRS and YFSETQ. The CDR3 region has the DNA TGCGCCAGCAGCTTTTCGGGAGACAGGGGGTTGTTCGAGCAGTACTTC. Encoded protein: CASSFSGDRGLFEQYF.